The clone carrying this T cell receptor beta chain came up once. The sample is drawn from a study of early stage breast cancer tumors. Libraries were prepared by immunoSEQ multiplex PCR; TCRdb keeps only in-frame clonotypes and omits some of them. The sample consists of tens of thousands of clones, 70% to 80% of them appearing once. Sequencing input: blood. The source of this sequence is a person in their fifties or sixties with breast cancer.

The CDR3 coding sequence is TGTGCCAGCAGTACTAGCGGGAGTACAGATACGCAGTATTTT. It yields the protein CASSTSGSTDTQYF. The gene calls are TRBV7-3 and TRBJ2-3, with 11 bases lining up with TRBD2. The CDR3 has 14 residues. Germline CDR1 SGHTA, CDR2 FQGTGA. The junction had 2 bases not matched to a gene; V was cut back by 6 bases and J by 3 bases.